Each of the 17 T cell receptor beta chains below was sequenced from the same sample in a study of shared clonotypes between healthy human individuals. Here immunoSEQ multiplex PCR was the method, and the copy in TCRdb shows in-frame clones only, minus some. The data hold 2 million to 3 million clones, with 90% to 95% observed a single time. The sequenced sample was naive CD4+ T cells from PBMCs. Subset here: CD45RA+ positively selected. The origin of the receptors is a young man in good health. Some clones in this sample may be carry-over from other donors' samples.

The chain uses TRBV2 and TRBJ1-4, with TRBD1 identical over 7 bases. The germline V gene encodes CDR1 SNHLY and CDR2 FYNNEI. This CDR3 contains 16 residues. V lost 1 base to trimming and J lost 4 bases; unmatched junction nucleotides: 6. CDR3 sequence: CASSEGPTGSNEKLFF. DNA for the CDR3: TGTGCCAGCAGTGAAGGACCGACAGGGAGTAATGAAAAACTGTTTTTT.

This chain uses TRBV28 with TRBJ2-7, with a weak D call TRBD2 (6 bases). Trimming took 5 bases from V and 0 from J, leaving 32 bases between them. CDR3 length: 21 amino acids. Germline loops: CDR1 MDHEN, CDR2 SYDVKM. The CDR3 protein is CASSPPAYMTSRGPDSYEQYF. The CDR3 nucleotides read TGTGCCAGCAGTCCTCCAGCATACATGACTAGTCGGGGACCCGACTCCTACGAGCAGTACTTC.

This clone was counted once. The genes are TRBV6-6 and TRBJ2-5; 9 positions agree with TRBD2. Trimming cost V 7 bases and J 1 base; bases outside gene matches: 10. The CDR3 is 16 residues long. The germline V gene encodes CDR1 MNHNY and CDR2 SVGAGI (reference sequence). CDR3 DNA sequence: TGTGCCAGCACCCTCCGGAGTAGCGGGGGCCAAGAGACCCAGTACTTC. It specifies CASTLRSSGGQETQYF.

The chain is built from TRBV6-6 and TRBJ1-1, with no clear D. Germline-derived CDR1 and CDR2 are MNHNY and SVGAGI (reference sequence). V lost 2 bases, J lost 3 bases, and 10 bases lay in between. This CDR3 spans 14 amino acids. In nucleotides, the CDR3 is TGTGCCAGCAGTTACACCCACACAGACACTGAAGCTTTCTTT. Its translation: CASSYTHTDTEAFF.

Regarding this clone: Other DNA sequences in this sample translate to the same CDR3. V gene TRBV6-6 combines with J gene TRBJ1-1; D is undetermined. The germline CDR1 and CDR2 sequences are MNHNY and SVGAGI (reference sequence). V lost 7 bases, J lost 1 base, and 7 bases lay in between. The CDR3 runs 12 residues. The CDR3 sequence is CASTAANTEAFF. The CDR3, as DNA: TGTGCCAGCACGGCGGCGAACACTGAAGCTTTCTTT.

This rearrangement joins TRBV28 to TRBJ1-2; perhaps TRBD1 as D (5 bases). The CDR3 is 11 amino acids. The germline V gene encodes CDR1 MDHEN and CDR2 SYDVKM. V lost 8 bases, J lost 13 bases, and 17 bases lay in between. In nucleotides, the CDR3 is TGTGCCAGCCATTCGGCGGGACGCCGCACCTTC. Amino acids: CASHSAGRRTF.

The chain couples TRBV7-3 to TRBJ2-1, with 8 bases lining up with TRBD1. The junction had 4 bases not matched to a gene; V was cut back by 5 bases and J by 1 base. The CDR3 runs to 15 residues. Looked up from germline, CDR1 is SGHTA and CDR2 is FQGTGA. The CDR3 spells CASSARQGSYNEQFF. The CDR3 DNA follows: TGTGCCAGCAGCGCAAGACAGGGGTCCTACAATGAGCAGTTCTTC. Filled out from reference TRBV7-3 and TRBJ2-1, the complete variable domain reads GAGVSQTPSNKVTEKGKYVELRCDPISGHTALYWYRQSLGQGPEFLIYFQGTGAADDSGLPNDRFFAVRPEGSVSTLKIQRTERGDSAVYLCASSARQGSYNEQFFGPGTRLTVL.

This chain links TRBV6-6 with TRBJ1-1; D gene uncertain. The length of the CDR3 is 16 residues. Germline V CDR1 and CDR2: MNHNY, SVGAGI (reference sequence). Trimming took 6 bases from V and 4 from J, leaving 21 bases between them. CDR3 sequence (DNA): TGTGCCAGCAGCCACGGTCGGTCTGGGTTAGCCACTGAAGCTTTCTTT. This sequence encodes CASSHGRSGLATEAFF.

The gene calls are TRBV6-1 and TRBJ2-5; the D gene could be TRBD1 or TRBD2 (5 bases each). Trimming removed 4 bases at V and 4 bases at J, with 22 bases between. The CDR3 totals 17 residues. The germline gives CDR1 MNHNS, CDR2 SASEGT. CDR3 residues: CASSAVGTPLGPETQYF. CDR3 sequence (DNA): TGTGCCAGCAGTGCTGTCGGGACCCCCCTGGGCCCAGAGACCCAGTACTTC.

Notes on this clone: Other DNA sequences in the same sample also yield this CDR3. The chain uses TRBV5-1 and TRBJ2-3, with 7 bases identical to TRBD1. Germline values: CDR1 SGHRS, CDR2 YFSETQ. The V and J ends lost 4 bases and 0 bases, in that order; junction bases with no gene match: 2. This CDR3 spans 14 amino acids. In DNA, the CDR3 is TGCGCCAGCAGCGGGACAGTTAGCACAGATACGCAGTATTTT. Protein: CASSGTVSTDTQYF.

The genes are TRBV28 and TRBJ2-7; 9 bases fit TRBD2. With V trimmed by 6 bases and J by 7 bases, 10 bases remained unmatched. Per germline, CDR1 MDHEN and CDR2 SYDVKM. The CDR3 has 14 amino acids. The CDR3 sequence is CASSPGLATGEQYF. The CDR3 DNA reads as TGTGCCAGCAGCCCCGGACTAGCGACGGGAGAGCAGTACTTC.

The chain employs TRBV2 and TRBJ2-1, with 9 bases that match TRBD2. The ends lost 7 bases at V and 6 bases at J; junction bases unmatched: 7. From germline, CDR1 is SNHLY and CDR2 FYNNEI. This CDR3 spans 14 amino acids. The CDR3 is CASKMRAGGNEQFF. CDR3 bases: TGTGCCAGCAAGATGAGAGCGGGAGGCAATGAGCAGTTCTTC. Full variable domain (remainder filled in from reference TRBV2 and TRBJ2-1): EPEVTQTPSHQVTQMGQEVILRCVPISNHLYFYWYRQILGQKVEFLVSFYNNEISEKSEIFDDQFSVERPDGSNFTLKIRSTKLEDSAMYFCASKMRAGGNEQFFGPGTRLTVL.

The genes are TRBV7-9 and TRBJ1-1; 10 bases line up with TRBD1. V dropped 6 bases and J dropped 6; count of bases not matched to a gene: 13. The CDR3 totals 16 residues. CDR1 is SEHNR, CDR2 FQNEAQ, per germline (reference sequence). The CDR3 loop reads CASSALTGGSQPEAFF. The CDR3 DNA reads as TGTGCCAGCAGTGCCCTGACAGGGGGCTCTCAACCTGAAGCTTTCTTT.

This chain uses TRBV28 with TRBJ1-5; TRBD1 matches at 9 bases. The CDR3 loop spans 14 amino acids. Per germline, CDR1 MDHEN and CDR2 SYDVKM. Trimming removed 3 bases from V and 9 bases from J; junction bases left unmatched: 6. The CDR3: CASSLYRGQWPQHF. The CDR3 nucleotides read TGTGCCAGCAGTTTGTACAGGGGGCAATGGCCCCAGCATTTT.

V and J are TRBV7-2 and TRBJ1-2; D is unresolved. V dropped 1 base and J dropped 8 bases, with 14 bases sitting between them. Germline V lookup: CDR1 SGHTA, CDR2 FQGNSA. This CDR3 is 14 amino acids long. The CDR3 is CASSLGGLTGGYTF. The CDR3 nucleotides are TGTGCCAGCAGCTTAGGCGGACTCACTGGAGGCTACACCTTC.

This clone occurred a few times. The genes are TRBV10-3 and TRBJ1-1, with a possible D match to TRBD1 (5 bases). CDR3 length: 14 amino acids. V was pared by 6 bases and J by 1 base, with 12 bases between. Germline V gene data show CDR1 as ENHRY and CDR2 as SYGVKD. The CDR3 here is CAIRTTERNTEAFF. In nucleotides, the CDR3 is TGTGCCATCAGAACGACAGAGAGGAACACTGAAGCTTTCTTT.

This clone was seen once. The chain joins TRBV30 to TRBJ2-3, with TRBD1 matching over 7 bases. Germline values: CDR1 GTSNPN, CDR2 SVGIG (reference sequence). The trim removed 4 bases at V and 5 bases at J, leaving 9 bases unmatched. The CDR3 is made up of 14 amino acids. As DNA, the CDR3 is TGTGCCTGGACCTTATTGACAGGGTTAGATACGCAGTATTTT. Translating gives CAWTLLTGLDTQYF.